This T cell receptor (beta chain) was identified during a study of blood T cell repertoires in COVID-19. Overall study: PBMCs, B-cell-depleted T cells, or T cells provided the cDNA or gDNA that made up the material.

The authors' processing: The assay estimated nucleated cells by amplifying reference gene primers. Repertoires were generated with immunoSEQ multiplex PCR, while TCRdb's copy carries only in-frame clones and drops some. D and trimming come from the DNA, and the V and J calls and clone size come from that table. The sample holds roughly 150,000 clones, around 83% seen once. Trimming removed 0 bases at V and 0 bases at J, with 6 bases between. The germline V gene has CDR1 GTSNPN and CDR2 SVGIG (reference sequence). The CDR3 runs to 14 residues. Seattle researchers signed up patients amid active infection and tracked them longitudinally.

The sample comprised peripheral blood. J is TRBJ1-3 and V is TRBV30; D uncertain. This receptor was taken from a woman aged 60-75 years with COVID-19, enrolled during active disease. The DNA for the CDR3 is TGTGCCTGGAGTGTAGGGAGCTCTGGAAACACCATATATTTT. The encoded protein is CAWSVGSSGNTIYF.